The table lists the clone carrying this T cell receptor (beta chain) with many counts. Its cognate antigen is unknown. Time point of the sample: newly diagnosed GD, antithyroid drugs for less than 3 months. Generation of the TCR library employed RNA extracted from PBMCs. The data originate from a study of regulatory T cells in long-lasting Graves disease. The study, taken as a whole, reports: Repertoires from persistent disease leaned toward TRBV28, TRBJ1-2 and TRBJ2-5. The study found persistent patients shared more public clonotypes (roughly 2,500) than new patients (over 850).

The CDR3 is 16 amino acids. The germline CDR1 and CDR2 sequences are MNHEY and SMNVEV (reference sequence). Arm-PCR of CDR3 regions with iRepertoire HTBI primers generated TCR beta libraries. TCRdb recomputed calls from the multiplex PCR reads with MiXCR, one row per CDR3 protein. This table has around 500,000 distinct CDR3 sequences, 13% appearing once. The sample also formed part of further work on T cells in Graves' hyperthyroidism and ophthalmopathy. Per that paper: Calling Graves' hyperthyroidism stable meant ophthalmopathy did not progress within 18 months. The HTBI primer set served for first-round RT-PCR of the TCR CDR3.

The chain employs TRBV27 and TRBJ2-3; TRBD2 matches at 9 bases. The tail of the sequence fits TRBJ2-7 better, so the J call may be wrong. Here the sequenced sample was peripheral blood mononuclear cells (PBMCs), taken at new diagnosis, from a patient treated with antithyroid drugs. The TCR comes from a man under 40 with Graves disease. CDR3 in amino acids: CASSLKGLAGPYEQYF. The CDR3 DNA sequence: TGTGCCAGCAGTTTAAAGGGCCTAGCGGGACCCTACGAGCAGTACTTC.